This is a list of T cell receptor beta chains from one sample in a study of monozygotic twins with inflammatory bowel disease. TCRdb re-called the 5' RACE reads; every CDR3 protein appears as one record, without DNA. The table lists approximately 400,000 distinct CDR3 sequences. The sequencing input was blood. The receptors were gathered from a human donor with ulcerative colitis or Crohn's disease, or a healthy co-twin of an affected twin (not recorded which). The CDR3 runs from the conserved cysteine through the conserved F or W. Each record gives: CDR3 protein, J gene, V gene.

cdr3_aa: CASSLVDRGGAEAFF; j_call: TRBJ1-1; v_call: TRBV5-1
cdr3_aa: CASSQDRHGEQFF; j_call: TRBJ2-1; v_call: TRBV3-1
cdr3_aa: CSARGFEGPQEPQYF; j_call: TRBJ2-5; v_call: TRBV20-1
cdr3_aa: CASSQGLAFNEQFF; j_call: TRBJ2-1; v_call: TRBV14
cdr3_aa: CASSLAQDATNEKLFF; j_call: TRBJ1-4; v_call: TRBV7-9
cdr3_aa: CASSAALEREASYNEQFF; j_call: TRBJ2-1; v_call: TRBV9
cdr3_aa: CASNVPGHNYGYTF; j_call: TRBJ1-2; v_call: TRBV7-9
cdr3_aa: CASSLDPPGGPIYNEQFF; j_call: TRBJ2-1; v_call: TRBV11-2
cdr3_aa: CAWRGGHEGYTF; j_call: TRBJ1-2; v_call: TRBV30
cdr3_aa: CASSQGGLAGGYTGELFF; j_call: TRBJ2-2; v_call: TRBV4-3
cdr3_aa: CASSQDGEQPQHF; j_call: TRBJ1-5; v_call: TRBV4-1
cdr3_aa: CASTGGGETQYF; j_call: TRBJ2-5; v_call: TRBV7-6
cdr3_aa: CASSMRGAGEQFF; j_call: TRBJ2-1; v_call: TRBV19
cdr3_aa: CASSLASSPGSPLHF; j_call: TRBJ1-6; v_call: TRBV7-2
cdr3_aa: CASSDTGTVNIQYF; j_call: TRBJ2-4; v_call: TRBV6-1
cdr3_aa: CASSLEWLAGGQETQYF; j_call: TRBJ2-5; v_call: TRBV5-5
cdr3_aa: CSAKQDTSNQPQHF; j_call: TRBJ1-5; v_call: TRBV20-1
cdr3_aa: CSASSSGRAIGELFF; j_call: TRBJ2-2; v_call: TRBV20-1
cdr3_aa: CASSTTRTTGELFF; j_call: TRBJ2-2; v_call: TRBV6-6
cdr3_aa: CASSFEHTVPDTQYF; j_call: TRBJ2-3; v_call: TRBV7-2
cdr3_aa: CASSWVGGSNTGELFF; j_call: TRBJ2-2; v_call: TRBV28
cdr3_aa: CASQQGLQETQYF; j_call: TRBJ2-5; v_call: TRBV5-1
cdr3_aa: CSASHGPSWGANVLTF; j_call: TRBJ2-6; v_call: TRBV20-1
cdr3_aa: CASSVRARTSGDNEQFF; j_call: TRBJ2-1; v_call: TRBV2
cdr3_aa: CASSQWDRENNEQFF; j_call: TRBJ2-1; v_call: TRBV14
cdr3_aa: CASSPGLVRAYPKGSEQFF; j_call: TRBJ2-1; v_call: TRBV11-1
cdr3_aa: CASSVGLADYEQYF; j_call: TRBJ2-7; v_call: TRBV9
cdr3_aa: CSVEWDGRPYEQYF; j_call: TRBJ2-7; v_call: TRBV29-1
cdr3_aa: CASSSTGTGNTEAFF; j_call: TRBJ1-1; v_call: TRBV5-1
cdr3_aa: CASSQDKIGNQPQHF; j_call: TRBJ1-5; v_call: TRBV4-3
cdr3_aa: CASSQGTALYLHF; j_call: TRBJ1-6; v_call: TRBV2
cdr3_aa: CAISESWVNEQFF; j_call: TRBJ2-1; v_call: TRBV10-3
cdr3_aa: CASSYRDRAYGYTF; j_call: TRBJ1-2; v_call: TRBV6-5
cdr3_aa: CASSFTGTGSGNTIYF; j_call: TRBJ1-3; v_call: TRBV27
cdr3_aa: CASMSGPYYEQYF; j_call: TRBJ2-7; v_call: TRBV19
cdr3_aa: CSARGRPSGGLYNEQFF; j_call: TRBJ2-1; v_call: TRBV20-1
cdr3_aa: CSASPFSSGGFAYEQYF; j_call: TRBJ2-7; v_call: TRBV20-1
cdr3_aa: CASSSGGGYTEAFF; j_call: TRBJ1-1; v_call: TRBV5-1
cdr3_aa: CASSLAGGTGEQYF; j_call: TRBJ2-7; v_call: TRBV12-3/TRBV12-4
cdr3_aa: CSARDTASSGSLYNEQFF; j_call: TRBJ2-1; v_call: TRBV20-1
cdr3_aa: CASSGGWEQFF; j_call: TRBJ2-1; v_call: TRBV12-3/TRBV12-4
cdr3_aa: CASSYLAGGLSPSYNEQFF; j_call: TRBJ2-1; v_call: TRBV11-1
cdr3_aa: CASSFSTGVGYEQYF; j_call: TRBJ2-7; v_call: TRBV5-5
cdr3_aa: CASRLAGSAYEQYF; j_call: TRBJ2-7; v_call: TRBV2
cdr3_aa: CSAPTPGAREQFF; j_call: TRBJ2-1; v_call: TRBV20-1
cdr3_aa: CASSLKGDTEAFF; j_call: TRBJ1-1; v_call: TRBV12-3/TRBV12-4
cdr3_aa: CASSTGPSAEKLFF; j_call: TRBJ1-4; v_call: TRBV6-1
cdr3_aa: CASSVGTGGDTGELFF; j_call: TRBJ2-2; v_call: TRBV7-9
cdr3_aa: CSAIYPNWDRGMLNYGYTF; j_call: TRBJ1-2; v_call: TRBV20-1
cdr3_aa: CATSDAGEYQETQYF; j_call: TRBJ2-5; v_call: TRBV24-1
cdr3_aa: CSVSISSPRAFF; j_call: TRBJ1-1; v_call: TRBV29-1
cdr3_aa: CASTRGGENIQYF; j_call: TRBJ2-4; v_call: TRBV7-2
cdr3_aa: CSAHRPSGIAGELFF; j_call: TRBJ2-2; v_call: TRBV20-1
cdr3_aa: CASKNPGAGQGANNSPLHF; j_call: TRBJ1-6; v_call: TRBV28
cdr3_aa: CATSTPRDRGLYGYTF; j_call: TRBJ1-2; v_call: TRBV15
cdr3_aa: CASSQENRQYF; j_call: TRBJ2-7; v_call: TRBV3-1